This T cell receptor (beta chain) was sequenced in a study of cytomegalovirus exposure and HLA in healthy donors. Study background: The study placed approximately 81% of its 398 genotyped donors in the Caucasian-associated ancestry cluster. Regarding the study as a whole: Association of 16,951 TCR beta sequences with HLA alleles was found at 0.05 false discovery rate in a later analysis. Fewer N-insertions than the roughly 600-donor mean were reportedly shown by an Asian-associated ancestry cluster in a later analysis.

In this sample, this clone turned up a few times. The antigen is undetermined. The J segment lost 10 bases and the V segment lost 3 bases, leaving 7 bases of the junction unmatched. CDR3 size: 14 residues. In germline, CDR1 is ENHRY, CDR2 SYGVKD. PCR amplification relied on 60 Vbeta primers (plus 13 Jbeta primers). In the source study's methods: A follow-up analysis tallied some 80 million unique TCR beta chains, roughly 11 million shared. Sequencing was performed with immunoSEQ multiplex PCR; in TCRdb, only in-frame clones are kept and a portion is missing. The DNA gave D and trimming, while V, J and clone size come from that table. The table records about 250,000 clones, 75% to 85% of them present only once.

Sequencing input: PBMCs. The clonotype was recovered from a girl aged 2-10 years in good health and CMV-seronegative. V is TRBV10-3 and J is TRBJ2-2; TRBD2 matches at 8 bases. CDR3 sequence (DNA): TGTGCCATCAGTGATTTAGCGGGACCCAAGGAGCTGTTTTTT. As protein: CAISDLAGPKELFF.